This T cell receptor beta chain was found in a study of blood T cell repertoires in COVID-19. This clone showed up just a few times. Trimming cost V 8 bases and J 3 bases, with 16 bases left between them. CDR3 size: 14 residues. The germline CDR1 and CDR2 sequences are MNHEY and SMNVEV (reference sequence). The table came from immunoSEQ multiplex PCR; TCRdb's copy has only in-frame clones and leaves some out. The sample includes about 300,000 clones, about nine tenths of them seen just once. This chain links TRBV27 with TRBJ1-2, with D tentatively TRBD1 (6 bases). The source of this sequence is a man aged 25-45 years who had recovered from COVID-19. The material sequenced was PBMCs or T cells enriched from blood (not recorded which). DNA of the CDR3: TGTGCCAGCGCCAACAGGGCTGTGGACTATGGCTACACCTTC. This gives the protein CASANRAVDYGYTF.